Listed below are T cell receptor beta chains from one sample, sequenced in a study of blood T cell repertoires in COVID-19. Clones were sequenced by immunoSEQ multiplex PCR, and TCRdb holds only the in-frame ones, with some missing. The sample lists around 70,000 clones, around 90% occurring once. Sequencing was performed on peripheral blood. All receptors come from a human donor in a cohort sampled during active COVID-19. Each CDR3 is given with its conserved first and last residue. A D gene is named only where the DNA matches it firmly. Clone size is not always given. Where it is, it says once, few, many or a class for expanded clones.

DNA: TGTGCCAGCAGCTTGGAAGGCGGGGTCGGTACAGATACGCAGTATTTT; CDR3: CASSLEGGVGTDTQYF; V: TRBV5-4; size: once; D: .; J: TRBJ2-3
DNA: TGTGCCAGCAGCCAAGATCTGTGGGGAGACACCGGGGAGCTGTTTTTT; CDR3: CASSQDLWGDTGELFF; V: TRBV3-1/TRBV3-2; size: .; D: .; J: TRBJ2-2
DNA: TGTGCCAGCGGGGGGACCGTCTACGAGCAGTACTTC; CDR3: CASGGTVYEQYF; V: TRBV7-2; size: once; D: .; J: TRBJ2-7
DNA: TGTGCCAGTAGTACTCGGTTCTATGGCTACACCTTC; CDR3: CASSTRFYGYTF; V: TRBV19; size: .; D: .; J: TRBJ1-2
DNA: TGTGCCAGCAGTTACGAGAGTTACAATGAGCAGTTCTTC; CDR3: CASSYESYNEQFF; V: TRBV6-5; size: .; D: .; J: TRBJ2-1
DNA: TGTGCCACCAGCAGACTAGCGGGAGGGCCTGGAGATACGCAGTATTTT; CDR3: CATSRLAGGPGDTQYF; V: TRBV15; size: .; D: TRBD2; J: TRBJ2-3
DNA: TGTGCCAGCAGCTTTCCGCCGCGGGGGAAGAATAGGAATGAGCAGTTCTTC; CDR3: CASSFPPRGKNRNEQFF; V: TRBV5-6; size: .; D: TRBD2; J: TRBJ2-1
DNA: TGTGCCAGCAGCGTACCGGAGACAGGCCTTGGCACCGGGGAGCTGTTTTTT; CDR3: CASSVPETGLGTGELFF; V: TRBV9; size: .; D: .; J: TRBJ2-2
DNA: TGTGCCAGCAGACAGGGGCTCGGGACCCAGTACTTC; CDR3: CASRQGLGTQYF; V: TRBV2; size: .; D: TRBD1; J: TRBJ2-5
DNA: TGTGCCAGCAGCCAGGGACAGGGCGCAGAGACCCAGTACTTC; CDR3: CASSQGQGAETQYF; V: TRBV6-5; size: .; D: TRBD1; J: TRBJ2-5
DNA: TGTGCCAGCAGCACAGGCGCGTGGGGCTACAATGAGCAGTTCTTC; CDR3: CASSTGAWGYNEQFF; V: TRBV9; size: .; D: .; J: TRBJ2-1
DNA: TGTGCCACCAGTGATTTAAGGGACAGGGCTGGCGGGGAGCTGTTTTTT; CDR3: CATSDLRDRAGGELFF; V: TRBV24-1; size: .; D: TRBD1; J: TRBJ2-2
DNA: TGTGCCAGCAGCTCGGACTTAGGGAGCTCCTACGAGCAGTACTTC; CDR3: CASSSDLGSSYEQYF; V: TRBV5-4; size: few; D: .; J: TRBJ2-7
DNA: TGCAGCGTGACAGATAACACTGAAGCTTTCTTT; CDR3: CSVTDNTEAFF; V: TRBV29-1; size: .; D: .; J: TRBJ1-1
DNA: TGCGCCAGCAGCTTGGCCCCGACTAGGGCGAACACCGGGGAGCTGTTTTTT; CDR3: CASSLAPTRANTGELFF; V: TRBV5-1; size: .; D: .; J: TRBJ2-2
DNA: TGTGCCATCAGTGACTACAGGGGGAACACTGAAGCTTTCTTT; CDR3: CAISDYRGNTEAFF; V: TRBV10-3; size: .; D: TRBD1; J: TRBJ1-1
DNA: TGCGCCAGCAGCTTGGGGGACAGTTCCACTGAAGCTTTCTTT; CDR3: CASSLGDSSTEAFF; V: TRBV5-1; size: .; D: TRBD1; J: TRBJ1-1
DNA: TGTGCCCTTCGGTGGGACCGGGACCCGGGACACTTCCAAGAGACCCAGTACTTC; CDR3: CALRWDRDPGHFQETQYF; V: TRBV21-1; size: .; D: .; J: TRBJ2-5
DNA: TGTGCCAGCAGCTTAACAGTCACTAGCACAGATACGCAGTATTTT; CDR3: CASSLTVTSTDTQYF; V: TRBV7-2; size: .; D: .; J: TRBJ2-3
DNA: TGTGCCAGCAGCGCCTTGGGACTAGCGGGAGGTACCGGGGAGCTGTTTTTT; CDR3: CASSALGLAGGTGELFF; V: TRBV9; size: few; D: TRBD2; J: TRBJ2-2
DNA: TGTGCCAGCAGCCTACCGGGACAGGGAACTGGAGAGCAGTACTTC; CDR3: CASSLPGQGTGEQYF; V: TRBV3-1/TRBV3-2; size: .; D: TRBD1; J: TRBJ2-7
DNA: TGTGCCAGTAGTATTTCCCTCCCGGGTAGCGGGGAATACAATGAGCAGTTCTTC; CDR3: CASSISLPGSGEYNEQFF; V: TRBV19; size: .; D: TRBD2; J: TRBJ2-1
DNA: TGTGCCAGCAGCTTTACTAGCGTCTCCTACAATGAGCAGTTCTTC; CDR3: CASSFTSVSYNEQFF; V: TRBV5-6; size: .; D: TRBD2; J: TRBJ2-1
DNA: TGTGCCAGTAGTACGGAGACGAACACTGAAGCTTTCTTT; CDR3: CASSTETNTEAFF; V: TRBV19; size: .; D: .; J: TRBJ1-1
DNA: TGTGCCAGCAGTGAAGAGGTAGCGGGGGGTGTGCAGTACTTC; CDR3: CASSEEVAGGVQYF; V: TRBV2; size: .; D: TRBD2; J: TRBJ2-7
DNA: TGTGCCAGCAGCTCCTTCACTAGCGGGGAGACCCAGTACTTC; CDR3: CASSSFTSGETQYF; V: TRBV7-9; size: .; D: TRBD2; J: TRBJ2-5
DNA: TGTGCCAGCAGCCAGGATTTAGCGGGATCCGGGGAGCTGTTTTTT; CDR3: CASSQDLAGSGELFF; V: TRBV11-2; size: .; D: TRBD2; J: TRBJ2-2
DNA: TGTGCCAGCGGCCTTCGTGGGGGGGGCACTGAAGCTTTCTTT; CDR3: CASGLRGGGTEAFF; V: TRBV6-5; size: .; D: .; J: TRBJ1-1
DNA: TGCGCCAGCAGCCAAGACAGGGGTGTTAGCTATGGCTACACCTTC; CDR3: CASSQDRGVSYGYTF; V: TRBV4-3; size: .; D: .; J: TRBJ1-2
DNA: TGTGCCAGTAGTATAGATCTTGGCAATCAGCCCCAGCATTTT; CDR3: CASSIDLGNQPQHF; V: TRBV19; size: .; D: .; J: TRBJ1-5
DNA: TGTGCCAGCAGTGAGGACTTACAAGAGACCCAGTACTTC; CDR3: CASSEDLQETQYF; V: TRBV2; size: .; D: .; J: TRBJ2-5
DNA: TGCGCCAGCAGCTTGGCCGCGACTAGCGGGGGCTATGAGCAGTTCTTC; CDR3: CASSLAATSGGYEQFF; V: TRBV5-1; size: .; D: TRBD2; J: TRBJ2-1